Reported below is one TCR beta chain. This specimen belongs to a study of brain T cells in children with intractable seizures. Data came from immunoSEQ multiplex PCR; TCRdb stores just in-frame clones and leaves some out. Altogether approximately 330,000 clones are present, 93% being singletons, with the ten largest covering roughly 5.7%. V dropped 4 bases and J dropped 3; count of bases not matched to a gene: 8. This CDR3 spans 15 amino acids. Germline CDR1 is MNHEY and CDR2 is SMNVEV (reference sequence). Time point denoted: blood from clinic visit 5 months post-surgery; TSC patient then seizure free. Pre-surgery treatment included at least one anti-epileptic drug.

The chain joins TRBV27 to TRBJ1-2; TRBD1 aligns across 7 bases. The material sequenced was peripheral blood, taken more than 4 months after surgery. The clonotype comes from a boy under three years old with tuberous sclerosis and intractable seizures. The CDR3 DNA follows: TGTGCCAGCAGTTCCACAGGGGTAGGCCACTATGGCTACACCTTC. Protein: CASSSTGVGHYGYTF.